Listed below are T cell receptor beta chains from one sample, sequenced in a study of blood T cell repertoires in COVID-19. Sequenced by immunoSEQ multiplex PCR; TCRdb stores in-frame clones only, minus some. The repertoire has 70,000 to 90,000 clones, nearly 90% of them found once; the top ten carry about 27%. Sequencing was performed on peripheral blood. These receptors came from a man aged 45-65 years with acute or convalescent COVID-19. CDR3s include the opening cysteine and the closing phenylalanine or tryptophan. A D gene is named only where the DNA matches it firmly. Clone size, where shown, is once, few, many, or a class for clones that have expanded.

D gene,clone size,CDR3 length,V gene,J gene,CDR3 protein,CDR3 DNA
TRBD1,once,15,TRBV2,TRBJ1-4,CASSEMGRGREKLFF,TGTGCCAGCAGTGAAATGGGCAGGGGGCGTGAAAAACTGTTTTTT
-,-,14,TRBV2,TRBJ2-3,CASSDRPTTDTQYF,TGTGCCAGCAGTGACAGGCCTACCACAGATACGCAGTATTTT
-,-,13,TRBV19,TRBJ2-7,CASSRDNSYEQYF,TGTGCCAGTAGTAGGGACAACTCCTACGAGCAGTACTTC
-,-,12,TRBV24-1,TRBJ2-3,CATSDRVNTQYF,TGTGCCACCAGTGACAGGGTAAATACGCAGTATTTT
TRBD1,-,14,TRBV19,TRBJ2-7,CASNEQGAPYEQYF,TGTGCCAGTAACGAACAGGGGGCCCCCTACGAGCAGTACTTC
-,few,14,TRBV7-9,TRBJ1-2,CASSLLETSYGYTF,TGTGCCAGCAGCTTATTAGAGACAAGCTATGGCTACACCTTC
-,-,15,TRBV2,TRBJ1-2,CASRESGTTNYGYTF,TGTGCCAGCAGGGAGTCCGGGACAACTAACTATGGCTACACCTTC
TRBD1,-,15,TRBV7-9,TRBJ1-6,CASSQTGTLGSPLHF,TGTGCCAGCAGCCAGACAGGGACATTGGGATCACCCCTCCACTTT
-,-,14,TRBV10-2,TRBJ1-1,CASSRLGQNTEAFF,TGCGCCAGCAGTCGTCTAGGACAGAACACTGAAGCTTTCTTT
-,-,15,TRBV5-8,TRBJ1-3,CASRSRGLGGNTIYF,TGTGCCAGCAGATCCCGGGGACTGGGGGGAAACACCATATATTTT
-,-,14,TRBV19,TRBJ1-1,CASSINRERTEAFF,TGTGCCAGTAGTATCAACAGGGAGAGGACTGAAGCTTTCTTT
TRBD1,-,14,TRBV19,TRBJ2-2,CASRAGTGFGELFF,TGTGCCAGTAGGGCCGGGACAGGGTTCGGGGAGCTGTTTTTT
TRBD2,-,15,TRBV28,TRBJ2-7,CASSFGAGDGYEQYF,TGTGCCAGCAGTTTCGGAGCGGGGGACGGCTACGAGCAGTACTTC
TRBD1,-,15,TRBV28,TRBJ1-4,CASSPTGLLSEKLFF,TGTGCCAGCAGTCCGACAGGGCTTCTTTCAGAAAAACTGTTTTTT
-,few,12,TRBV7-9,TRBJ2-7,CATRTTTYEQYF,TGTGCCACCCGGACAACCACCTATGAGCAGTACTTC
-,-,15,TRBV11-2,TRBJ2-2,CASSFVPVNTGELFF,TGTGCCAGCAGCTTTGTGCCGGTGAACACCGGGGAGCTGTTTTTT
TRBD1,-,13,TRBV29-1,TRBJ1-4,CSVEGTGGEKLFF,TGCAGCGTTGAAGGGACAGGGGGCGAAAAACTGTTTTTT
TRBD1,-,16,TRBV20-1,TRBJ2-5,CSASLRDRGWGETQYF,TGCAGTGCTAGTCTCCGGGACAGGGGTTGGGGAGAGACCCAGTACTTC
-,once,15,TRBV18,TRBJ1-4,CASSPQPLTNEKLFF,TGTGCCAGCTCACCACAGCCGTTAACTAATGAAAAACTGTTTTTT
-,-,12,TRBV28,TRBJ2-2,CASIPGTGELFF,TGTGCCAGCATACCCGGCACCGGGGAGCTGTTTTTT
TRBD1,-,16,TRBV27,TRBJ1-2,CASSFGTGATIYGYTF,TGTGCCAGCAGTTTCGGGACAGGGGCGACAATTTATGGCTACACCTTC
TRBD1,-,15,TRBV6-5,TRBJ2-7,CASSRRTGLPYEQYF,TGTGCCAGCAGCCGCAGGACAGGGCTCCCCTACGAGCAGTACTTC
-,-,15,TRBV6-2/TRBV6-3,TRBJ2-1,CASSLSWDTNHEQFF,TGTGCCAGCAGTTTAAGTTGGGACACCAACCATGAGCAGTTCTTC
TRBD1,-,13,TRBV10-3,TRBJ1-1,CATMTGRNTEAFF,TGTGCCACAATGACAGGGAGGAACACTGAAGCTTTCTTT
TRBD2,-,16,TRBV27,TRBJ2-5,CASSSLAGQYWETQYF,TGTGCCAGCAGTTCTCTAGCGGGACAATATTGGGAGACCCAGTACTTC
-,few,15,TRBV27,TRBJ1-5,CASSFSGTGNQPQHF,TGTGCCAGCAGTTTTTCAGGAACTGGCAATCAGCCCCAGCATTTT
TRBD1,-,15,TRBV6-5,TRBJ2-7,CASSPPLDRGYEQYF,TGTGCCAGCAGTCCTCCCCTGGACAGGGGATACGAGCAGTACTTC
-,-,13,TRBV4-1,TRBJ2-5,CASSLAPPETQYF,TGCGCCAGCAGCCTGGCCCCTCCTGAGACCCAGTACTTC
TRBD1,-,15,TRBV25-1,TRBJ2-7,CARNLPGQSSYEQYF,TGTGCCAGGAATTTACCGGGACAGAGCTCCTACGAGCAGTACTTC